The next 26 T cell receptor beta chains were all read from a single sample in a study of cytomegalovirus exposure and HLA in healthy donors. Primers: 60 Vbeta forward and 13 Jbeta reverse. The table came from immunoSEQ multiplex PCR; TCRdb's copy has only in-frame clones and leaves some out. The sample contains approximately 140,000 clones, around 77% of which appear only once. The sample consisted of PBMCs. Every receptor here comes from a woman aged 45-65 years in good health and CMV-seronegative.

CDR3 sequence: CSVGAGGEQYV. In nucleotides, the CDR3 is TGCAGCGTTGGTGCCGGAGGGGAGCAGTACGTC. The rearrangement joins TRBV29-1 to TRBJ2-7, with D possibly matching TRBD2 (6 bases). The CDR3 is 11 residues long. Between the trimmed V and J ends, which lost 4 bases and 7 bases, there was a span of 11 bases. The germline CDR1 and CDR2 sequences are SQVTM and ANQGSEA.

The V call is TRBV11-2, the J call TRBJ1-5; D may be TRBD1 (5 bases). V lost 1 base and J lost 0, with 10 bases in between. Looked up from germline, CDR1 is SGHAT and CDR2 is FQNNGV. There are 16 residues in the CDR3. This chain's CDR3 is CASSLGRGNSNQPQHF. The CDR3 DNA follows: TGTGCCAGCAGCTTAGGGAGGGGTAATAGCAATCAGCCCCAGCATTTT. Full variable domain (remainder filled in from reference TRBV11-2 and TRBJ1-5): EAGVAQSPRYKIIEKRQSVAFWCNPISGHATLYWYQQILGQGPKLLIQFQNNGVVDDSQLPKDRFSAERLKGVDSTLKIQPAKLEDSAVYLCASSLGRGNSNQPQHFGDGTRLSIL.

This clone was seen a few times. The chain has TRBV7-6 and TRBJ2-7; 9 bases are a match to TRBD2. CDR3 length: 15 amino acids. V trimming: 5 bases; J trimming: 3 bases; junction bases outside the gene matches: 8. Germline CDR1 and CDR2: SGHVS and FNYEAQ. The CDR3 region has the DNA TGTGCCAGCAGCCAGACCGGGACTAGCTTCTACGAGCAGTACTTC. Amino acid sequence: CASSQTGTSFYEQYF.

The chain is built from TRBV10-3 and TRBJ2-1; 11 positions agree with TRBD2. V lost 5 bases and J lost 3; bases outside the gene matches: 6. The CDR3 covers 16 residues. CDR1 and CDR2 (germline): ENHRY, SYGVKD. DNA of the CDR3: TGTGCCATCAGTATGACTAGCGGGAAAAGCTACAATGAGCAGTTCTTC. This encodes CAISMTSGKSYNEQFF.

The V call is TRBV25-1, the J call TRBJ1-4, with TRBD1 matching over 9 bases. The germline V gene encodes CDR1 MGHDK and CDR2 SYGVNS. This CDR3 contains 13 residues. V trimming: 8 bases; J trimming: 4 bases; junction bases outside the gene matches: 2. Written as DNA, the CDR3 is TGTGCCAGCTCGGGACAGGGTAATGAAAAACTGTTTTTT. Its translation is CASSGQGNEKLFF.

V is TRBV19 and J is TRBJ1-1; D unclear. V was pared by 6 bases and J by 4 bases, with 12 bases between. CDR1 is LNHDA and CDR2 is SQIVND in the germline V gene (reference sequence). The CDR3 has 13 residues. The CDR3 DNA is TGTGCCAGTAGAGGAGCCTCCTTCACTGAAGCTTTCTTT. Its translation is CASRGASFTEAFF.

J is TRBJ2-1 and V is TRBV5-6; 12 bases match TRBD2. Per germline, CDR1 SGHDT and CDR2 YYEEEE. V was pared by 4 bases and J by 9 bases, with 11 bases of the junction left unmatched. The CDR3 extends over 16 amino acids. CDR3 in DNA: TGTGCCAGCAGCCCTTGGACTAGCGGGACGGGCCTTGAGCAGTTCTTC. Amino acid sequence: CASSPWTSGTGLEQFF.

J is TRBJ2-1 and V is TRBV19; TRBD2 matches at 12 bases. The CDR3 covers 14 residues. CDR1 and CDR2 from the germline V gene are LNHDA and SQIVND (reference sequence). Losses at the gene ends were 6 bases for V and 6 bases for J; bases not matched to a gene: 3. This CDR3 reads CASRSSGRANEQFF. The CDR3 DNA is TGTGCCAGTAGGTCTAGCGGGAGGGCCAATGAGCAGTTCTTC.

Only one count was recorded for this clone. DNA of the CDR3: TGTGCCAGCAGCTCTAGGACAGGGTTGAGGTCCTACAATGAGCAGTTCTTC. Its translation: CASSSRTGLRSYNEQFF. The rearrangement joins TRBV7-8 to TRBJ2-1, with 8 bases that match TRBD1. The CDR3 runs to 17 residues. From germline, CDR1 is SGHVS and CDR2 FQNEAQ. V lost 4 bases, J lost 1 base, and 9 bases stayed unmatched.

This chain connects TRBV29-1 to TRBJ2-1, with D perhaps matching TRBD2 (5 bases). The V and J ends lost 4 bases and 6 bases respectively, with 13 bases between them. Germline V lookup: CDR1 SQVTM, CDR2 ANQGSEA. The CDR3 length is 13 residues. CDR3 coding DNA: TGCAGCGTTGCTAGCAGTAGAGGCAATGAGCAGTTCTTC. Its protein is CSVASSRGNEQFF.

This clone was detected once. The chain employs TRBV7-6 and TRBJ2-3; D remains unclear. Germline CDR1 is SGHVS and CDR2 is FNYEAQ. There are 13 residues in the CDR3. V was pared by 5 bases and J by 4 bases, with 10 bases between. This chain's CDR3 is CASSPLSADTQYF. In DNA, the CDR3 is TGTGCCAGCAGCCCCCTCAGCGCAGATACGCAGTATTTT.

This chain uses TRBV2 with TRBJ2-1; 11 nucleotides align to TRBD2. CDR1 and CDR2 from the germline V gene are SNHLY and FYNNEI. V shed 7 bases, J shed 10 bases, and the junction held 6 bases outside the gene matches. This CDR3 comprises 13 residues. The CDR3 here is CASNSGRAGEQFF. The CDR3 DNA reads as TGTGCCAGCAATAGCGGGAGGGCCGGAGAGCAGTTCTTC.

This clone has more than one count but fewer than ten. The chain is built from TRBV6-1 and TRBJ2-3; 7 bases are shared with TRBD1. Germline values: CDR1 MNHNS, CDR2 SASEGT. The CDR3 runs 14 residues. J lost 2 bases, V lost 8 bases, and 7 bases had no gene match. DNA of the CDR3: TGTGCCAGCGCCCGGGACAGCTTCACAGATACGCAGTATTTT. Protein: CASARDSFTDTQYF.

The gene calls are TRBV4-1 and TRBJ2-7; possible D gene TRBD2, 5 bases. Trimming removed 4 bases at V and 3 bases at J, with 13 bases between. Germline V gives CDR1 MGHRA, CDR2 YSYEKL. The CDR3 length is 14 residues. As DNA, the CDR3 is TGCGCCAGCAGCCCACGGCCGGGGAGCTACGAGCAGTACGTC. As protein: CASSPRPGSYEQYV.

V usage is TRBV10-3 and J usage is TRBJ1-5, with TRBD1 matching over 7 bases. CDR3 length: 14 residues. Germline V gene lookup returns CDR1 ENHRY and CDR2 SYGVKD. After removal of 6 bases from V and 4 bases from J, the junction contained 6 bases not matched to a gene. The CDR3, as DNA: TGTGCCATCAGCGAGGGGGACAGAAATCAGCCCCAGCATTTT. The encoded protein is CAISEGDRNQPQHF.

This rearrangement joins TRBV7-8 to TRBJ1-4; D uncertain. V was pared by 5 bases and J by 4 bases, with 11 bases between. CDR1 and CDR2 (germline): SGHVS, FQNEAQ. This CDR3 comprises 14 residues. CDR3 region: CASSRETDNEKLFF. For the CDR3, the DNA is TGTGCCAGCAGCCGCGAGACTGATAATGAAAAACTGTTTTTT.

The rearrangement links TRBV7-9 to TRBJ2-1, with TRBD2 matching over 7 bases. Germline CDR1 is SEHNR and CDR2 is FQNEAQ (reference sequence). V trimming: 1 base; J trimming: 8 bases; junction bases outside the gene matches: 8. The CDR3 totals 15 residues. The CDR3 here is CASSLVGAGRDEQFF. The CDR3 DNA reads as TGTGCCAGCAGCTTAGTTGGGGCAGGGAGGGATGAGCAGTTCTTC. The variable domain in full, with the rest retrieved from reference TRBV7-9 and TRBJ2-1, is DTGVSQNPRHKITKRGQNVTFRCDPISEHNRLYWYRQTLGQGPEFLTYFQNEAQLEKSRLLSDRFSAERPKGSFSTLEIQRTEQGDSAMYLCASSLVGAGRDEQFFGPGTRLTVL.

This clone was seen a single time. The gene calls are TRBV14 and TRBJ2-1, with 7 nucleotides matching TRBD2. Germline assignment: CDR1 SGHDN and CDR2 FVKESK. This CDR3 contains 16 residues. After removal of 0 bases from V and 6 bases from J, the junction contained 8 bases not matched to a gene. CDR3 residues: CASSQELAGVLNEQFF. CDR3 coding DNA: TGTGCCAGCAGCCAAGAACTGGCGGGAGTGCTCAATGAGCAGTTCTTC.

About this clone: Relative to the germline gene, one junction end is altered; a read error may explain this. The CDR3 DNA reads as TGTGCCAGCAGCGAAGGACAGGCGCTCTACGAGCAGTACTTC. This codes for CASSEGQALYEQYF. The V and J genes are TRBV6-1 and TRBJ2-7, with 7 bases identical to TRBD1. Germline CDR1 and CDR2: MNHNS and SASEGT. The CDR3 consists of 14 residues.

This sequence joins TRBV28 and TRBJ1-3; D gene ambiguous. V was pared by 5 bases and J by 7 bases, with 9 bases between. Germline values: CDR1 MDHEN, CDR2 SYDVKM. This CDR3 is 12 amino acids long. The CDR3 nucleotides read TGTGCCAGCAGTCCCCTAACGAACACCATATATTTT. It yields the protein CASSPLTNTIYF.

The chain combines TRBV30 with TRBJ2-7; 7 bases are a match to TRBD1. The length of the CDR3 is 12 residues. After removal of 8 bases from V and 4 bases from J, the junction contained 8 bases not matched to a gene. CDR1 is GTSNPN, CDR2 SVGIG, per germline (reference sequence). The CDR3 loop is CAGRQGSYEQYF. The CDR3 region has the DNA TGTGCCGGAAGACAGGGTAGTTACGAGCAGTACTTC.

The rearrangement joins TRBV27 to TRBJ2-2, with 11 bases that match TRBD1. Germline assignment: CDR1 MNHEY and CDR2 SMNVEV (reference sequence). The CDR3 is 17 residues long. The V and J ends lost 7 bases and 4 bases, in that order; junction bases with no gene match: 11. CDR3 protein: CASTPRGGTGGTGELFF. Written as DNA, the CDR3 is TGTGCCAGCACTCCCCGGGGCGGGACAGGGGGCACCGGGGAGCTGTTTTTT.

This chain links TRBV4-3 with TRBJ1-2, with TRBD1 as a possible D gene (6 bases). The V end lost 3 bases, the J end lost 4 bases, and 18 bases lay between the germline ends. This CDR3 region has 16 residues. Germline V gene sequence: CDR1 LGHNA, CDR2 YSLEER. CDR3 in DNA: TGCGCCAGCAGCCACTTTAAAGGGGGAGCTACCTATGGCTACACCTTC. As protein: CASSHFKGGATYGYTF.

V usage is TRBV28 and J usage is TRBJ2-7, with D possibly being TRBD2 (6 bases). Germline values: CDR1 MDHEN, CDR2 SYDVKM. The germline V and J ends were trimmed by 7 bases and 3 bases, with 19 bases remaining between them. This CDR3 contains 15 residues. The CDR3, as DNA: TGTGCCAGCATACCCACGGGAGTACGCGACTACGAGCAGTACTTC. It is translated as CASIPTGVRDYEQYF.

The chain has TRBV10-1 and TRBJ1-5; D possibly corresponds to TRBD1 (5 bases). Trimming left V 9 bases short and J 5 bases short, with 8 bases between. From germline, CDR1 is WNHNN and CDR2 SYGVQD (reference sequence). This CDR3 region has 11 residues. CDR3 DNA sequence: TGCGCCAGTGGGGGGGATCAGCCCCAGCATTTT. Protein product: CASGGDQPQHF.

For the CDR3, the DNA is TGTGCCTGTATAGAGGGGACCAGGGGCAACAATGAAAAACTGTTTTTT. This encodes CACIEGTRGNNEKLFF. The chain has TRBV30 and TRBJ1-4; tentatively, D is TRBD1 (6 bases). The germline gives CDR1 GTSNPN, CDR2 SVGIG (reference sequence). This CDR3 has 16 amino acids. Trimming shortened V by 6 bases and J by 5 bases, and 22 bases separated the two germline ends. Variable domain in full (rest from reference TRBV30 and TRBJ1-4): SQTIHQWPATLVQPVGSPLSLECTVEGTSNPNLYWYRQAAGRGLQLLFYSVGIGQISSEVPQNLSASRPQDRQFILSSKKLLLSDSGFYLCACIEGTRGNNEKLFFGSGTQLSVL.